Shown below are 9 T cell receptor beta chains from a single sample sequenced in a study of chemoradiotherapy in HPV16-positive cancers. Using immunoSEQ multiplex PCR, the repertoire was profiled, and TCRdb retains in-frame clones only, with some absent. The table lists just under 7,000 clones, about three quarters of them singletons, with 3.6% in the top ten. Sampling was carried out from a patient who underwent chemoradiotherapy. The receptor set was obtained from a human donor with HPV-associated anogenital cancer.

The chain employs TRBV20-1 and TRBJ2-7; no definite D call. The CDR3 is 11 amino acids. Looked up from germline, CDR1 is DFQATT and CDR2 is SNEGSKA (reference sequence). The germline V and J ends were trimmed by 8 bases and 3 bases, with 11 bases remaining between them. CDR3 residues: CSPGSDYEQYF. The CDR3, as DNA: TGCAGTCCCGGATCGGACTACGAGCAGTACTTC.

The CDR3 sequence is CASSSPSDRVNSPLHF. The CDR3 DNA is TGTGCCAGCAGTTCCCCATCGGACAGGGTAAATTCACCCCTCCACTTT. This chain joins TRBV28 and TRBJ1-6; 8 bases map to TRBD1. J was trimmed by 7 bases and V by 4 bases; bases with no gene match: 9. The CDR3 extends over 16 amino acids. Germline V gene sequence: CDR1 MDHEN, CDR2 SYDVKM. Full variable domain (missing parts from reference TRBV28 and TRBJ1-6): DVKVTQSSRYLVKRTGEKVFLECVQDMDHENMFWYRQDPGLGLRLIYFSYDVKMKEKGDIPEGYSVSREKKERFSLILESASTNQTSMYLCASSSPSDRVNSPLHFGNGTRLTVT.

This clone was found once. The J gene is TRBJ1-1, the V gene TRBV12-5; weak D call: TRBD1 (5 bases). Germline CDR1 and CDR2: LGHNT and FRNRAP. The V end was cut by 1 base, the J end by 3 bases, with 6 bases between. CDR3 length equals 13 residues. CDR3 nucleotides: TGTGCTAGTGGTTTGGGGGGGGACACTGAAGCTTTCTTT. Amino acid sequence: CASGLGGDTEAFF.

The sample holds a few counts of this clone. The gene calls are TRBV9 and TRBJ1-3; D gene ambiguous. V was trimmed by 0 bases and J by 3 bases, leaving 7 bases between them. CDR1 and CDR2 (germline): SGDLS, YYNGEE. The CDR3 is made up of 14 amino acids. DNA for the CDR3: TGTGCCAGCAGCGTAGTCGACATTGGAAACACCATATATTTT. The encoded protein is CASSVVDIGNTIYF.

V gene TRBV28 combines with J gene TRBJ1-1, with TRBD1 matching over 7 bases. CDR1 MDHEN and CDR2 SYDVKM come from the germline V gene. V was pared by 4 bases and J by 1 base, with 6 bases of the junction left unmatched. The CDR3 length is 15 residues. The CDR3 region has the DNA TGTGCCAGCAGTTCCCTGACAGGGAGGAACACTGAAGCTTTCTTT. As protein: CASSSLTGRNTEAFF.

The table lists this clone with a count of one. This rearrangement joins TRBV28 to TRBJ1-1; D is unresolved. Trimming took off 6 bases at V and 0 bases at J, with 5 bases between the two ends. The germline gives CDR1 MDHEN, CDR2 SYDVKM. This CDR3 has 12 amino acids. CDR3 sequence (DNA): TGTGCCAGCAGGGACTTGAACACTGAAGCTTTCTTT. Translation gives CASRDLNTEAFF.

The CDR3 coding sequence is TGTGCCAGCAGTGTCATGGGGGTCTATAATTCACCCCTCCACTTT. Translation: CASSVMGVYNSPLHF. The rearrangement uses TRBV28 and TRBJ1-6, with D tentatively TRBD1 (5 bases). The V gene lost 5 bases and the J gene lost 3 bases, with 11 bases spanning the gap. There are 15 residues in the CDR3. Germline V gene data show CDR1 as MDHEN and CDR2 as SYDVKM.

The chain joins TRBV11-2 to TRBJ1-5; TRBD1 aligns across 7 bases. The CDR3 consists of 15 residues. Germline CDR1 SGHAT, CDR2 FQNNGV. The V segment lost 5 bases and the J segment 1 base; nucleotides outside the gene matches: 5. The CDR3 loop is CASSRYRGSNQPQHF. Written as DNA, the CDR3 is TGTGCCAGCAGCCGGTACAGGGGAAGCAATCAGCCCCAGCATTTT.

The rearrangement uses TRBV9 and TRBJ2-7, with TRBD1 as a possible D gene (6 bases). The CDR3 sequence is 15 residues long. The V gene lost 0 bases and the J gene lost 4 bases, with 14 bases spanning the gap. Per germline, CDR1 SGDLS and CDR2 YYNGEE. The CDR3 loop is CASSVVPGALYEQYF. In DNA, the CDR3 is TGTGCCAGCAGCGTAGTCCCAGGGGCCCTTTACGAGCAGTACTTC.